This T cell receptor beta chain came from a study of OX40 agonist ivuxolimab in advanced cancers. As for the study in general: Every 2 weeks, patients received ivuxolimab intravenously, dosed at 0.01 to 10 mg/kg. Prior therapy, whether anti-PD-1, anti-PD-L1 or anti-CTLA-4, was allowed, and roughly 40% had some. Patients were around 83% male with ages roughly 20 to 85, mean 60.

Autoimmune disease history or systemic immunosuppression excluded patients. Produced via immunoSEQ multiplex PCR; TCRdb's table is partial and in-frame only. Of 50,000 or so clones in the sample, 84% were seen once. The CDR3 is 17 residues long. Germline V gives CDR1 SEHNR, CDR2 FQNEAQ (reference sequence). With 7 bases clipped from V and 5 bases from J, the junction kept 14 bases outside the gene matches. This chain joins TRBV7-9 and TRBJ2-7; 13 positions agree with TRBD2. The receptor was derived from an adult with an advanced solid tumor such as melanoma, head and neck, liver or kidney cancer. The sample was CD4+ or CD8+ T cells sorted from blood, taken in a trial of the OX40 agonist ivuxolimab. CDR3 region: CASTQGLAGRHGNEQYF. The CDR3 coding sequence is TGTGCCAGCACCCAGGGACTAGCGGGAAGACACGGTAACGAGCAGTACTTC.